The 9 T cell receptor beta chains in this list originate from one sample, sequenced in a study of T cells in localized non-small cell lung cancer (TCRdb year 2020). Libraries were prepared through the immunoSEQ multiplex PCR assay. The table comes from immuneACCESS by way of TCRdb, which keeps in-frame sequences with V and J called. Part of the clones is missing from these tables; in studies checked, under half for an unresolved V gene and the rest for unknown reasons. The sample has fewer than 35,000 clones on record, about nine tenths of them singletons. The ten largest clones capture over 15% of the sample. The material sequenced was peripheral blood mononuclear cells, taken before any cancer treatment. The receptors derive from a man aged 35 to 69 with stage III lung adenocarcinoma.

The chain combines TRBV2 with TRBJ1-5; D perhaps matches TRBD1 (6 bases). The CDR3 length is 17 residues. Germline CDR1 reads SNHLY; CDR2 reads FYNNEI. Trimming took off 3 bases at V and 1 base at J, with 16 bases between the two ends. Written as DNA, the CDR3 is TGTGCCAGCAGTGATCGATCGGACAGTCTAAGCAATCAGCCCCAGCATTTT. It specifies CASSDRSDSLSNQPQHF.

The chain uses TRBV6-5 and TRBJ2-1; D unclear. CDR3 length: 15 amino acids. With 2 bases removed from V and 4 bases from J, the gap between germline ends came to 12 bases. Per the germline V gene, CDR1 is MNHEY and CDR2 is SVGAGI. CDR3 residues: CASSYEDKGYNEQFF. CDR3 bases: TGTGCCAGCAGTTACGAGGATAAGGGATACAATGAGCAGTTCTTC.

The rearrangement uses TRBV7-6 and TRBJ1-5, with D unclear. The V end was cut by 1 base, the J end by 7 bases, with 8 bases between. Germline CDR1 SGHVS, CDR2 FNYEAQ. This CDR3 has 13 amino acids. CDR3 loop: CASSLGRLQPQHF. The CDR3 bases are TGTGCCAGCAGCTTAGGCCGACTCCAGCCCCAGCATTTT.

The J gene is TRBJ2-3, the V gene TRBV18, with D perhaps TRBD2 (7 bases). The CDR3 is made up of 15 amino acids. Germline CDR1 KGHSH, CDR2 LQKENI. Between the trimmed V and J ends, which lost 4 bases and 5 bases, there was a span of 16 bases. CDR3 sequence reads: CASSLHGGLKDTQYF. DNA of the CDR3: TGTGCCAGCTCACTGCACGGGGGGCTAAAAGATACGCAGTATTTT.

Here the CDR3 DNA reads TGTGCCAGTTACTCCGGGACAGGGAGGAGCTACACCTTC. It codes for CASYSGTGRSYTF. J is TRBJ1-2 and V is TRBV19, with 9 bases lining up with TRBD1. The germline CDR1 and CDR2 sequences are LNHDA and SQIVND (reference sequence). This CDR3 has 13 residues. V lost 8 bases and J lost 9; bases outside the gene matches: 10. The full variable domain, completed using reference TRBV19 and TRBJ1-2, is DGGITQSPKYLFRKEGQNVTLSCEQNLNHDAMYWYRQDPGQGLRLIYYSQIVNDFQKGDIAEGYSVSREKKESFPLTVTSAQKNPTAFYLCASYSGTGRSYTFGSGTRLTVV.

The chain has TRBV19 and TRBJ2-2; TRBD1 agrees at 9 bases. Germline V lookup: CDR1 LNHDA, CDR2 SQIVND (reference sequence). This CDR3 region has 14 residues. The junction had 4 bases not matched to a gene; V was cut back by 11 bases and J by 0 bases. Here the CDR3 reads CACRQGANTGELFF. The CDR3 DNA is TGTGCCTGCAGACAGGGGGCGAACACCGGGGAGCTGTTTTTT.

This chain links TRBV30 with TRBJ2-1, with a possible D match to TRBD1 (6 bases). CDR1 is GTSNPN, CDR2 SVGIG, per germline (reference sequence). This CDR3 comprises 14 residues. The germline V and J ends were trimmed by 3 bases and 8 bases, with 17 bases remaining between them. CDR3 bases: TGTGCCTGGAGCCGGGACACCTCGAACCATGAGCAGTTCTTC. It yields the protein CAWSRDTSNHEQFF.

The chain uses TRBV7-6 and TRBJ2-1, with D unclear. The CDR3 consists of 11 residues. V lost 2 bases, J lost 9 bases, and 5 bases lay in between. Germline CDR1 reads SGHVS; CDR2 reads FNYEAQ. In nucleotides, the CDR3 is TGTGCCAGCAGCTTAATCGGTGAGCAGTTCTTC. Its protein product is CASSLIGEQFF.

The chain carries TRBV19 and TRBJ2-5, with D unresolved. CDR1 LNHDA and CDR2 SQIVND come from the germline V gene (reference sequence). There are 15 residues in the CDR3. The V and J ends lost 3 bases and 1 base respectively, with 12 bases between them. The CDR3 nucleotides read TGTGCCAGTAGTATCCCCAACCAAGGCCAAGAGACCCAGTACTTC. This gives the protein CASSIPNQGQETQYF.